The subject of this entry is one T cell receptor (beta chain). Its antigen is not yet known. No base-level quality is on record; no much larger clone is a single base apart. This entry belongs to a study of blood T cell repertoires in COVID-19 (dated by TCRdb to 2018 to 2021). Notes on the research overall: The collaborator samples originated in the United States, Italy and Spain and spanned the acute and convalescent phases of COVID-19. The material from the prospective study consisted of cDNA or gDNA derived from T cells, B-cell-depleted T cells, or PBMCs. The dataset comprised deeply sampled blood TCRbeta repertoires from subjects exposed to, actively infected with, or recovered from COVID-19. The repertoires were released in a freely available public database meant as a resource for research on the immune response to SARS-CoV-2. The samples were drawn from the first 160 participants of the ongoing ImmuneRACE study and from 950 to 1,500 subjects provided by 6 global collaborators. A de-identified subject ID, COVID-19 status, age in years and sex were almost always included in the sample metadata. Where available, HLA class I and class II types were taken from metadata supplied by the sample provider and were not determined by assay-based typing.

TCRbeta CDR3 regions were amplified from genomic DNA by means of the immunoSEQ Assay, a bias-controlled multiplex PCR. Regarding the original processing steps: Nucleated cell counts per sample were estimated from amplification of reference gene primers within the assay. To quantify the absolute abundance of each unique TCRbeta CDR3 rearrangement, sequence reads were collapsed and filtered. For each sample, productive Simpson clonality was calculated as the square root of Simpson's diversity index across productive rearrangements. Not all clones reach the TCRdb copy of this immuneACCESS table, which keeps in-frame sequences only. Checked studies attribute under half of the gap to unresolved V genes and leave the rest unexplained. V, J and clone size derive from that table, while D and trimming were established from the DNA sequence. Here the sample has roughly 280,000 clones; about nine tenths occur a single time. The leading ten clones occupy about 2.2% of the sample.

Study-level results and caveats: The quantity of clinical and demographic metadata differed by source and by participant and was supplied without curation.

Trimming leaves V shorter by 6 bases and J shorter by 6 bases, with the junction holding 6 bases beyond the gene matches. Its CDR3 holds 15 amino acids, cysteine through phenylalanine. CDR3 DNA is the only sequence kept; it has 45 bases, read in frame from the first base. CDR1 LGHDT and CDR2 YNNKEL are derived from the germline V gene (reference sequence). A second Seattle source provided samples from volunteer blood donors who had recovered from COVID-19. Whole blood was collected in K2EDTA tubes by collaborating institutions according to the institutions' own protocols. For TCRbeta analysis, collaborators shipped samples as frozen whole blood, isolated PBMCs, or DNA extracted from either of those sample types.

Source material: peripheral blood. The chain is encoded by TRBV3-1 (or the pseudogene TRBV3-2) joined to TRBJ2-1; the central 12 bases match TRBD2. The source is a woman aged 50 to 60 who had recovered from COVID-19. The CDR3 protein sequence reads: CASSVTSGGFNEQFF. The nucleotide sequence reads TGTGCCAGCAGTGTGACTAGCGGGGGTTTCAATGAGCAGTTCTTC.